The source of this T cell receptor (beta chain) is a study of cytomegalovirus exposure and HLA in healthy donors. Study context: The 90 to 150 validation repertoires used a platform that matched the one used for the approximately 670 first-cohort repertoires, as a later analysis reported.

Separate from the 666-subject first cohort was the roughly 130-subject validation cohort, to which the donors belonged. Repertoires were generated with immunoSEQ multiplex PCR, while TCRdb's copy carries only in-frame clones and drops some. In the table there are 100,000 to 150,000 clones, roughly 93% of which are singletons. The CDR3 totals 12 residues. CDR1 SGHAT and CDR2 FQNNGV come from the germline V gene. V gave up 2 bases and J gave up 9 bases, with 8 bases separating them. General study results and limits: While the bulk of TCR sequences proved rare, some public TCRs turned up in many donors. Some TCR beta chains (around 180 of them) were listed as cytomegalovirus-associated.

Note on this clone: Its antigen is as yet unknown.

What was sequenced was PBMCs. The rearrangement links TRBV11-2 to TRBJ2-1, with a weak D call TRBD1 (6 bases). This receptor was obtained from a woman aged 18-29 years in good health and CMV-seronegative. CDR3 protein: CASSLQGSEQFF. The DNA for the CDR3 is TGTGCCAGCAGCTTACAGGGGTCTGAGCAGTTCTTC.